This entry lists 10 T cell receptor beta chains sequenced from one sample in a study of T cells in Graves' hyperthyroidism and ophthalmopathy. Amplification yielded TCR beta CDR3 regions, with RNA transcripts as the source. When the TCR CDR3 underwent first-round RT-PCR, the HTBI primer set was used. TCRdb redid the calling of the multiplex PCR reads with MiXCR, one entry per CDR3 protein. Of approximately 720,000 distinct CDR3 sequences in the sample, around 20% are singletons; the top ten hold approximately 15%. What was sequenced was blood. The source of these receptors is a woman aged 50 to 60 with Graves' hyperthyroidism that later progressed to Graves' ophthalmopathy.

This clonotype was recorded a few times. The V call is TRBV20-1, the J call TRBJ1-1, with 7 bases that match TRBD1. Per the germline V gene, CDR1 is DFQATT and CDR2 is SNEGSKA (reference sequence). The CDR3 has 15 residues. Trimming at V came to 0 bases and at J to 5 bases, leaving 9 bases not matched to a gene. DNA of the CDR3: TGCAGTGCTAGAGATTTTGCGACAGGGCGGACTGAAGCTTTCTTT. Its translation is CSARDFATGRTEAFF.

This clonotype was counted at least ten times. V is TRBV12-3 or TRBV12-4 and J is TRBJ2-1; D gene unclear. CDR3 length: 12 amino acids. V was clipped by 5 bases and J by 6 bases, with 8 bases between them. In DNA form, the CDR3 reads TGTGCCAGCAGTCAGTTAGGCAATGAGCAGTTCTTC. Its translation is CASSQLGNEQFF.

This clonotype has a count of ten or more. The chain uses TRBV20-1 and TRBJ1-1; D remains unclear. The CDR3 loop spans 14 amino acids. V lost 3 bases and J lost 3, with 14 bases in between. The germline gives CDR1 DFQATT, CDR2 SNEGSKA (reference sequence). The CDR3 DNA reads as TGCAGTGCTAGTAAATCGGCGCGCGACACTGAAGCTTTCTTT. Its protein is CSASKSARDTEAFF.

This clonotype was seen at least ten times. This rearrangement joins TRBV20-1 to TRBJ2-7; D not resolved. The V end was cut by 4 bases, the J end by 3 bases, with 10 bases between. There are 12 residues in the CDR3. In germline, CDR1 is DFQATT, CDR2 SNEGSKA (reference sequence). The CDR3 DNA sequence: TGCAGTGCTACCCGGACGGACTACGAGCAGTACTTC. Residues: CSATRTDYEQYF.

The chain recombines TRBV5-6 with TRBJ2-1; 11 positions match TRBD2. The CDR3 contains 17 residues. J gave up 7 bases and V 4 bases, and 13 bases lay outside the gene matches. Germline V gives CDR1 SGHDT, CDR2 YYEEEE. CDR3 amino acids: CASSPLWGVAGGNEQFF. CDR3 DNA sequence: TGTGCCAGCAGCCCCCTGTGGGGGGTAGCGGGGGGGAATGAGCAGTTCTTC. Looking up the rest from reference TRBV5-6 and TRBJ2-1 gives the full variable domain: DAGVTQSPTHLIKTRGQQVTLRCSPKSGHDTVSWYQQALGQGPQFIFQYYEEEERQRGNFPDRFSGHQFPNYSSELNVNALLLGDSALYLCASSPLWGVAGGNEQFFGPGTRLTVL.

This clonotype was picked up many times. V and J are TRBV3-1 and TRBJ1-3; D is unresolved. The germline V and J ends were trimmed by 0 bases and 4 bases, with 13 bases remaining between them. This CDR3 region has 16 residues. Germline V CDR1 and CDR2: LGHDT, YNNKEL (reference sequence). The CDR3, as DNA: TGTGCCAGCAGCCAAGATGGACGGGAGCCAGGAAACACCATATATTTT. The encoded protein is CASSQDGREPGNTIYF.

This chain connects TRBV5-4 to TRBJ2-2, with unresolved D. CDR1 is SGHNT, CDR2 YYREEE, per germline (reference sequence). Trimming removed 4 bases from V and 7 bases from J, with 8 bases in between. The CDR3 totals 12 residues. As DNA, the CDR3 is TGTGCCAGCAGCCCGGCGTTCGGGGAGCTGTTTTTT. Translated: CASSPAFGELFF.

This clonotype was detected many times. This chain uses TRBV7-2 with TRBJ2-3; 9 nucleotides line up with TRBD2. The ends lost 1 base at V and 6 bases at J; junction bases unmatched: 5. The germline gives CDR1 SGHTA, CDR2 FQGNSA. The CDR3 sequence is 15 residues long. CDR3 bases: TGTGCCAGCAGCTTAGTAGCGGGGGACGCGGATACGCAGTATTTT. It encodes CASSLVAGDADTQYF.

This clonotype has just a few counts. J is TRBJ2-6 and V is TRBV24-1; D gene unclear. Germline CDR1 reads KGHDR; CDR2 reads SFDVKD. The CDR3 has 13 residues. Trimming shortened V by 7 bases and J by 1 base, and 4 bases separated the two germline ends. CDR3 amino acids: CATRASGANVLTF. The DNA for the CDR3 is TGTGCCACCAGGGCATCTGGGGCCAACGTCCTGACTTTC.

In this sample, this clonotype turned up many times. CDR3 region: CASSPSAEGDYGYTF. In DNA form, the CDR3 reads TGTGCCAGCTCACCAAGCGCGGAGGGGGACTATGGCTACACCTTC. The chain has TRBV18 and TRBJ1-2, with D maybe TRBD1 (6 bases). Trimming stripped 2 bases from V and 3 bases from J, with 13 bases between. This CDR3 has 15 amino acids. In germline, CDR1 is KGHSH, CDR2 LQKENI.